This entry describes one TCR beta chain. Its antigen is undetermined. Sequencing used immunoSEQ multiplex PCR; TCRdb keeps in-frame clones, though not all of them. The data contain some 69,000 clones, approximately 96% of them singletons. This sample was taken from a study of cytomegalovirus exposure and HLA in healthy donors. The validation cohort, a group of 120 or so subjects, included the donors and was separate from the approximately 650-subject first cohort. The study, taken as a whole, reports: Researchers catalogued around 150 TCR beta chains as cytomegalovirus-associated. One later analysis, an examination of the 120 validation repertoires, found that first-cohort TCR clusters tended to co-occur in them. Some public TCRs appeared in many individuals, while most sequences were rare.

This CDR3 is built from 15 residues. V was trimmed by 5 bases and J by 3 bases, leaving 14 bases between them. Germline-derived CDR1 and CDR2 are MDHEN and SYDVKM. Sequencing was done on a sample of PBMCs. V gene TRBV28 combines with J gene TRBJ1-5, with D unresolved. This clonotype was obtained from a man aged 18 to 35 in good health and CMV-seropositive. The CDR3 nucleotides read TGTGCCAGCAGTCCCCGGGTGGCGACCAATCAGCCCCAGCATTTT. It yields the protein CASSPRVATNQPQHF.